This T cell receptor beta chain appears in the sequencing data of a study of blood T cell repertoires in COVID-19. Study-level information: The origin of the acute and convalescent COVID-19 samples was the United States, Italy and Spain. Sample material is recorded as cDNA or gDNA derived from T cells, B-cell-depleted T cells, or PBMCs.

This CDR3 spans 16 amino acids. The V and J ends lost 1 base and 6 bases, in that order; junction bases with no gene match: 7. In germline, CDR1 is SGHTA, CDR2 FQGNSA. Authors' analysis steps: Cell counts per sample came from amplifying reference gene primers. Assay: immunoSEQ multiplex PCR; the TCRdb copy retains only in-frame clones and omits some. V and J calls and clone size are as listed in that table; D and trimming were resolved from the DNA. The table lists some 97,000 clones, 80% of them singletons. Sequencing was carried out using peripheral blood. V and J are TRBV7-2 and TRBJ2-2; 8 nucleotides line up with TRBD2. This clonotype originated in a man between 65 and 80 years old with active or convalescent COVID-19. CDR3 nucleotide sequence: TGTGCCAGCAGCTTAGATTCCACGGGGGGGCCCGGGGAGCTGTTTTTT. Translated: CASSLDSTGGPGELFF.